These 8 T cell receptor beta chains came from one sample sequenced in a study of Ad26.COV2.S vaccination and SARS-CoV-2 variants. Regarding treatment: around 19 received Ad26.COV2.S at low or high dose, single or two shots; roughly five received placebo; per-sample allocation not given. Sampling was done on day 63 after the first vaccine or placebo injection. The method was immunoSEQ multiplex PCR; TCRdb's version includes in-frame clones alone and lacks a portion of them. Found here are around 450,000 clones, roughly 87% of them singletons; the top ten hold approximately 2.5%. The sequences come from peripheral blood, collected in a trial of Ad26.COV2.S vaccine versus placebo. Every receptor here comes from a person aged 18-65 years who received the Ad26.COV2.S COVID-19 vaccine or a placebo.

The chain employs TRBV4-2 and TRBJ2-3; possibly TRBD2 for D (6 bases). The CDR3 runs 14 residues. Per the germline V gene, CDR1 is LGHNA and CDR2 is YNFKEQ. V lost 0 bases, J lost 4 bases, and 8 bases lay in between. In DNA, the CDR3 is TGTGCCAGCAGCCAAGACGGAGGGGCAGATACGCAGTATTTT. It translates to CASSQDGGADTQYF.

CDR3 region: CASSAGTTGRLDRDYNYGYTF. In DNA, the CDR3 is TGTGCCAGCAGCGCGGGGACGACAGGCCGACTGGATCGTGATTATAACTATGGCTACACCTTC. The chain recombines TRBV7-8 with TRBJ1-2; TRBD1 is a possible D gene (6 bases). CDR3 length: 21 amino acids. Deletions cut 5 bases from V and 1 base from J, with 32 bases between. Germline loops: CDR1 SGHVS, CDR2 FQNEAQ.

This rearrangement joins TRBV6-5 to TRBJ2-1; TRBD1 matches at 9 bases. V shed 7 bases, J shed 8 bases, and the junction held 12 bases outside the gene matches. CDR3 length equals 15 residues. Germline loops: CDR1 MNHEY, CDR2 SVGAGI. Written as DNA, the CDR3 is TGTGCCAGCACGCTAGACAGGGGGGGGTTCTATGAGCAGTTCTTC. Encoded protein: CASTLDRGGFYEQFF.

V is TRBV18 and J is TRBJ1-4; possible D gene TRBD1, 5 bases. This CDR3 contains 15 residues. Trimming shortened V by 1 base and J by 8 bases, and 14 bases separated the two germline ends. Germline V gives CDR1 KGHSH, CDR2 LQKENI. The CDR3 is CASSPQWGGDEKLFF. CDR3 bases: TGTGCCAGCTCACCACAATGGGGCGGTGACGAAAAACTGTTTTTT.

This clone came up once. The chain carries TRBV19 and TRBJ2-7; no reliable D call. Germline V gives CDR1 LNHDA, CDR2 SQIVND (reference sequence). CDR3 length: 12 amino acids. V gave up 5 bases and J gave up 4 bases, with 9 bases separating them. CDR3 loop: CASSAAGYEQYF. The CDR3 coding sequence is TGTGCCAGTAGTGCCGCCGGGTACGAGCAGTACTTC.

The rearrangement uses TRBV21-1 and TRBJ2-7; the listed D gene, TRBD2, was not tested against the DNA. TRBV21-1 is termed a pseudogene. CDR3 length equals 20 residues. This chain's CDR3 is CASSKSPLAGGPGSSYEQYV. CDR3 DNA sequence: TGTGCCAGCAGCAAATCTCCACTAGCGGGAGGGCCGGGTAGCTCCTACGAGCAGTACGTC.

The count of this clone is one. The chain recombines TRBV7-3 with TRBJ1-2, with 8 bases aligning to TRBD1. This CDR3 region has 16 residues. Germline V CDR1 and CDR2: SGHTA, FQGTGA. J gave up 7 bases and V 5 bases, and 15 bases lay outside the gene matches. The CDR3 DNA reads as TGTGCCAGCAGCCTCCACGCGGGGACAGGAGGATTTGGCTACACCTTC. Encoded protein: CASSLHAGTGGFGYTF.

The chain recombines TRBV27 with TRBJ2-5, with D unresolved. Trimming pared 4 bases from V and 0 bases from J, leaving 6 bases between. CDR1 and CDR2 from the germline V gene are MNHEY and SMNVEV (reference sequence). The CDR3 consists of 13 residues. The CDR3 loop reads CASSSPYQETQYF. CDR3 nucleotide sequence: TGTGCCAGCAGTTCCCCCTACCAAGAGACCCAGTACTTC.